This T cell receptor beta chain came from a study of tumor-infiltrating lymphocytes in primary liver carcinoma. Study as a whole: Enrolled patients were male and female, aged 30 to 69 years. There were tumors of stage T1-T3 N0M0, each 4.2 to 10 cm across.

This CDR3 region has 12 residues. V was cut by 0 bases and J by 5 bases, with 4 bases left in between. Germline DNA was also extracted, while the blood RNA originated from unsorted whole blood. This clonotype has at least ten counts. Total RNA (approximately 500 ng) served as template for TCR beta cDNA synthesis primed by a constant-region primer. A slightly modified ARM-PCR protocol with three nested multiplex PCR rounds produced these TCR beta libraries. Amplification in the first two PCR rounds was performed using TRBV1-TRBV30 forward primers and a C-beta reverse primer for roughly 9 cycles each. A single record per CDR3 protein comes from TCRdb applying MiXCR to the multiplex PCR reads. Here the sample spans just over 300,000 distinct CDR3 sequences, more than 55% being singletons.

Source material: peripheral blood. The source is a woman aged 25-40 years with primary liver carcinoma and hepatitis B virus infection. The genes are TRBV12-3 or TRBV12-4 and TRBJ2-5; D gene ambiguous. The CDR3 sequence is CASSLARETQYF. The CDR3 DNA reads TGTGCCAGCAGTTTAGCCAGGGAGACCCAGTACTTC.